Listed here are 9 T cell receptor beta chains from one sample, sequenced in a study of CD8+ T cells in alopecia areata. The treatment was: oral pan-JAK inhibitor, 5-10 mg twice daily. Sequencing templates came from extracted RNA that was reverse transcribed into cDNA. The assay was immunoSEQ multiplex PCR, and TCRdb's table has in-frame clones only and misses some. The table lists around 300,000 clones, about three fifths of them singletons. Sample: CD4+ T cells sorted from blood, taken at roughly week 53, from a patient treated with tofacitinib. Every receptor here comes from a human donor with alopecia areata.

V usage is TRBV6-6 and J usage is TRBJ2-6; D unresolved. There are 14 residues in the CDR3. V was shortened by 7 bases and J by 2 bases, with 9 bases between the two germline ends. The germline CDR1 and CDR2 sequences are MNHNY and SVGAGI (reference sequence). CDR3 DNA: TGTGCCAGCACTCCAAGGGCTGGGGCCAACGTCCTGACTTTC. It specifies CASTPRAGANVLTF.

There are a few counts of this clone. The chain carries TRBV18 and TRBJ1-1, with 11 nucleotides matching TRBD1. V was clipped by 5 bases and J by 2 bases; unmatched bases: 10. The CDR3 has 17 residues. The germline V gene encodes CDR1 KGHSH and CDR2 LQKENI. The CDR3 is CASSATGTGGINTEAFF. DNA of the CDR3: TGTGCCAGCTCAGCAACCGGGACAGGGGGAATTAACACTGAAGCTTTCTTT.

Of note for this clone: Germline and junction disagree at one end, which may indicate a read error. The chain uses TRBV5-1 and TRBJ2-5, with TRBD1 matching over 7 bases. Germline-derived CDR1 and CDR2 are SGHRS and YFSETQ. This CDR3 is 14 amino acids long. CDR3 coding DNA: TGTGCCAGCAGCCTGACAGGGTTCGGAGAGACCCAGTACTTC. It yields the protein CASSLTGFGETQYF.

V and J are TRBV2 and TRBJ2-5; tentatively, D is TRBD2 (5 bases). The CDR3 has 14 amino acids. The germline V gene encodes CDR1 SNHLY and CDR2 FYNNEI. Trimming pared 4 bases from V and 1 base from J, leaving 10 bases between. The CDR3 DNA sequence: TGTGCCAGCAGTGTAGCGTCAGTCCAAGAGACCCAGTACTTC. Protein: CASSVASVQETQYF.

J is TRBJ2-1 and V is TRBV6-4; possibly TRBD1 or TRBD2 for D (6 bases each). The V end lost 8 bases, the J end lost 0 bases, and 14 bases lay between the germline ends. There are 15 residues in the CDR3. The germline V gene has CDR1 MRHNA and CDR2 SNTAGT. The CDR3 spells CASARGQASYNEQFF. In nucleotides, the CDR3 is TGTGCCAGCGCTCGGGGGCAGGCCTCCTACAATGAGCAGTTCTTC.

The genes are TRBV27 and TRBJ1-2; D might be TRBD1 (6 bases). The CDR3 totals 12 residues. CDR1 is MNHEY, CDR2 SMNVEV, per germline (reference sequence). Trimming cost V 7 bases and J 6 bases, with 12 bases left between them. The CDR3 bases are TGTGCCAGCAAGGGGGGATTGAATGGCTACACCTTC. The encoded protein is CASKGGLNGYTF.

This chain uses TRBV30 with TRBJ1-1; D is perhaps TRBD1 (5 bases). V gave up 8 bases and J gave up 5 bases, with 9 bases separating them. Germline-derived CDR1 and CDR2 are GTSNPN and SVGIG (reference sequence). The CDR3 covers 10 residues. The CDR3: CANQGTEAFF. In DNA form, the CDR3 reads TGTGCCAACCAGGGAACTGAAGCTTTCTTT.

This chain connects TRBV18 to TRBJ1-2, with no clear D. CDR3 size: 14 residues. V was shortened by 1 base and J by 4 bases, with 10 bases between the two germline ends. Germline assignment: CDR1 KGHSH and CDR2 LQKENI. This chain's CDR3 is CASSPLDASYGYTF. As DNA, the CDR3 is TGTGCCAGCTCACCACTGGACGCTTCCTATGGCTACACCTTC.

The chain is built from TRBV5-1 and TRBJ1-1; TRBD1 matches 7 bases. CDR3 length equals 14 residues. In germline, CDR1 is SGHRS, CDR2 YFSETQ. V lost 3 bases to trimming and J lost 5 bases; unmatched junction nucleotides: 7. Written as DNA, the CDR3 is TGCGCCAGCAGCTCCGGGACAGTAAGGACTGAAGCTTTCTTT. Its protein is CASSSGTVRTEAFF.